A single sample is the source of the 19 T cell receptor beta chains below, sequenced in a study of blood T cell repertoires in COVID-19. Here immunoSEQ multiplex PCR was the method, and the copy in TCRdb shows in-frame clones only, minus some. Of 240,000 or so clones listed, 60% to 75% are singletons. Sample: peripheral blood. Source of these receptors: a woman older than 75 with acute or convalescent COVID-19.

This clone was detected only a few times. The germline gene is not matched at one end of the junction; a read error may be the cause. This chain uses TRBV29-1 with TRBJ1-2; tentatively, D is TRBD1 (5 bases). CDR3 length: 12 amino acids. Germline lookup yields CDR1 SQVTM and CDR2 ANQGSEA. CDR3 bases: TGCAGCGTCGAAGAAGGAGGGGCCGGCTACACCTTC. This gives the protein CSVEEGGAGYTF.

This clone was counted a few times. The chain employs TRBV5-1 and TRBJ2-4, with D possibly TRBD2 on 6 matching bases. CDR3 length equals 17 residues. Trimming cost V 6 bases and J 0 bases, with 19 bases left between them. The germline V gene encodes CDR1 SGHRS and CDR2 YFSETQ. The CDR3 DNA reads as TGCGCCAGCAAACGGGGGTATAATTCCTTAGCCAAAAACATTCAGTACTTC. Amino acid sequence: CASKRGYNSLAKNIQYF.

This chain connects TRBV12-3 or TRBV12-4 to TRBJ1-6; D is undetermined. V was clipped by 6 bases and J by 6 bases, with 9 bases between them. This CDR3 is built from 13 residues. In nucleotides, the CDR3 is TGTGCCAGCAGGGGAGGAGGTAATTCACCCCTCCACTTT. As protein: CASRGGGNSPLHF.

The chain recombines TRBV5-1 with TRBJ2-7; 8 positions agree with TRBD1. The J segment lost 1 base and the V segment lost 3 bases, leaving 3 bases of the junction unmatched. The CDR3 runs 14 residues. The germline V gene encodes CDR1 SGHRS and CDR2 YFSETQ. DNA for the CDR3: TGCGCCAGCAGCTCCGGGACAGGATCCTACGAGCAGTACTTC. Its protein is CASSSGTGSYEQYF.

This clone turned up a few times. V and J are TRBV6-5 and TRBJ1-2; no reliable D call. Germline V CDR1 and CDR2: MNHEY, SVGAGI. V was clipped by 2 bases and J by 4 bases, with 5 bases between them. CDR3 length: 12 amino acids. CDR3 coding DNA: TGTGCCAGCAGTTACCGGGGCTATGGCTACACCTTC. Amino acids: CASSYRGYGYTF.

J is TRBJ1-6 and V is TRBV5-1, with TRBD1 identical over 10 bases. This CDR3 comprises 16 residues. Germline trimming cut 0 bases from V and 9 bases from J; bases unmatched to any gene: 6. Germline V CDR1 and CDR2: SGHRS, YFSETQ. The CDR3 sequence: CASSLDATGGGSPLHF. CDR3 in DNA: TGCGCCAGCAGCTTGGACGCGACAGGGGGCGGTTCACCCCTCCACTTT.

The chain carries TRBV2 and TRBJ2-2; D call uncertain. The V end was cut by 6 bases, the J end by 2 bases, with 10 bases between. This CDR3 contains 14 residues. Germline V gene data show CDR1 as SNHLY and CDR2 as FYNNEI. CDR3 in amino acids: CASRPGLNTGELFF. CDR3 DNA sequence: TGTGCCAGCAGACCTGGTCTAAACACCGGGGAGCTGTTTTTT. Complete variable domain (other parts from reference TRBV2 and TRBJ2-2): EPEVTQTPSHQVTQMGQEVILRCVPISNHLYFYWYRQILGQKVEFLVSFYNNEISEKSEIFDDQFSVERPDGSNFTLKIRSTKLEDSAMYFCASRPGLNTGELFFGEGSRLTVL.

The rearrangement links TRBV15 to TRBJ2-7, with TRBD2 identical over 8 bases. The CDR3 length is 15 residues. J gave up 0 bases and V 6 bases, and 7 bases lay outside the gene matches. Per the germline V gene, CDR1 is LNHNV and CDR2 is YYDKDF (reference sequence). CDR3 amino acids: CATSKIGGDSYEQYF. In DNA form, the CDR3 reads TGTGCCACCAGTAAGATCGGGGGGGACTCCTACGAGCAGTACTTC.

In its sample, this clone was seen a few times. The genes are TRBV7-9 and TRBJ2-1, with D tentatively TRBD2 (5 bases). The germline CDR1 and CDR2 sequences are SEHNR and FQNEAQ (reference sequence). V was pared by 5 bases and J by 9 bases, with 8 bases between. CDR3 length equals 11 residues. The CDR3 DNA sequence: TGTGCCAGCAGCCCCCGGGGTGAGCAGTTCTTC. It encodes CASSPRGEQFF.

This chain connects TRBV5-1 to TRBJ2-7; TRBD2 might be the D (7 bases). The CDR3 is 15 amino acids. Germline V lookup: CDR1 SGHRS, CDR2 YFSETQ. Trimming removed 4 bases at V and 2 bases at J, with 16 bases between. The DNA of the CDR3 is TGCGCCAGCAGCGCCGGGGGGCAGGGGACCTACGAGCAGTACTTC. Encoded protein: CASSAGGQGTYEQYF. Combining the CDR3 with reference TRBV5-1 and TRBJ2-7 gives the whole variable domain KAGVTQTPRYLIKTRGQQVTLSCSPISGHRSVSWYQQTPGQGLQFLFEYFSETQRNKGNFPGRFSGRQFSNSRSEMNVSTLELGDSALYLCASSAGGQGTYEQYFGPGTRLTVT.

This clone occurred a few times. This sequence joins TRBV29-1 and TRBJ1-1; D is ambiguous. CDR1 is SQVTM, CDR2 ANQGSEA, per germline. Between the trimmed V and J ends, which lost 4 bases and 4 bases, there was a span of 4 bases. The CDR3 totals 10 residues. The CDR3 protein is CSVGPTEAFF. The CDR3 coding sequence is TGCAGCGTTGGGCCCACTGAAGCTTTCTTT.

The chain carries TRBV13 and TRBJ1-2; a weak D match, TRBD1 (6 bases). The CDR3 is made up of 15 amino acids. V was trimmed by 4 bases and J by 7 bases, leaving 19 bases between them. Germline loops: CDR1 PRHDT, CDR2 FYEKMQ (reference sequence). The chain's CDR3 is CASSSPTGWLSGYTF. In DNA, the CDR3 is TGTGCCAGCAGCTCACCCACAGGGTGGCTAAGTGGCTACACCTTC.

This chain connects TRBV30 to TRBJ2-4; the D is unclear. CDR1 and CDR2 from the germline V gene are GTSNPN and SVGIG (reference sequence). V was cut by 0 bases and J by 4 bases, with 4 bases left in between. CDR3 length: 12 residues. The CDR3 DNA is TGTGCCTGGAGTGTTATAAAAAACATTCAGTACTTC. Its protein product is CAWSVIKNIQYF.

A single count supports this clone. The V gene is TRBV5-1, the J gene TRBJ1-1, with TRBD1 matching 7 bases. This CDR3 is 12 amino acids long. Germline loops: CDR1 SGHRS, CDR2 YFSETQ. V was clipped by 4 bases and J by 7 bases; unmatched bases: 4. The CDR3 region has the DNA TGCGCCAGCAGCCAACAGGGGATTGAAGCTTTCTTT. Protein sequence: CASSQQGIEAFF. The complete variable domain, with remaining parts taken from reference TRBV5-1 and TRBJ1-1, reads KAGVTQTPRYLIKTRGQQVTLSCSPISGHRSVSWYQQTPGQGLQFLFEYFSETQRNKGNFPGRFSGRQFSNSRSEMNVSTLELGDSALYLCASSQQGIEAFFGQGTRLTVV.

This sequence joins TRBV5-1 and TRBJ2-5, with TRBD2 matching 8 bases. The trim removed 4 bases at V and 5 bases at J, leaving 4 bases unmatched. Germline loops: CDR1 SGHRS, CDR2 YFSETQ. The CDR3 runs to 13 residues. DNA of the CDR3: TGCGCCAGCAGCCCCCGGGGGGGGGAGACCCAGTACTTC. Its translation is CASSPRGGETQYF.

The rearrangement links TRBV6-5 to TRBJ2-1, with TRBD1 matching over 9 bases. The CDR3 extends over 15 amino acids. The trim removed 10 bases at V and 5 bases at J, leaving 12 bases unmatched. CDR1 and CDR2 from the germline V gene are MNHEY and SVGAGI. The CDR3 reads CATGGPGQGNNEQFF. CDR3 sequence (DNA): TGTGCCACCGGGGGACCGGGACAGGGAAACAATGAGCAGTTCTTC.

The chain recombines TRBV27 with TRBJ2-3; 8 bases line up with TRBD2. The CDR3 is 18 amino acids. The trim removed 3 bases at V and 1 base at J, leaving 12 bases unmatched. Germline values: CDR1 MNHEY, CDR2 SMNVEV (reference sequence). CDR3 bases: TGTGCCAGCAGTTTCGGCGGGAGGACCTATAGTCGCACAGATACGCAGTATTTT. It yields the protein CASSFGGRTYSRTDTQYF.

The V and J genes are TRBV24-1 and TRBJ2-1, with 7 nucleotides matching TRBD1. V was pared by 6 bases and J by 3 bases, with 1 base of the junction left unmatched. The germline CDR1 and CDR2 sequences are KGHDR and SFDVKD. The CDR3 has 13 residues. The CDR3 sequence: CATSRQGYNEQFF. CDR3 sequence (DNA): TGTGCCACCAGTCGACAGGGCTACAATGAGCAGTTCTTC.

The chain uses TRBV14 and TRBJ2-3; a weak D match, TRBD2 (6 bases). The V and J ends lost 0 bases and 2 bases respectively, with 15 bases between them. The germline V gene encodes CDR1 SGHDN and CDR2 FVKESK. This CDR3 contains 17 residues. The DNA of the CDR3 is TGTGCCAGCAGCCAAGATCACCGGGAGCCATTCACAGATACGCAGTATTTT. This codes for CASSQDHREPFTDTQYF. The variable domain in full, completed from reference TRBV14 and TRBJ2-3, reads EAGVTQFPSHSVIEKGQTVTLRCDPISGHDNLYWYRRVMGKEIKFLLHFVKESKQDESGMPNNRFLAERTGGTYSTLKVQPAELEDSGVYFCASSQDHREPFTDTQYFGPGTRLTVL.